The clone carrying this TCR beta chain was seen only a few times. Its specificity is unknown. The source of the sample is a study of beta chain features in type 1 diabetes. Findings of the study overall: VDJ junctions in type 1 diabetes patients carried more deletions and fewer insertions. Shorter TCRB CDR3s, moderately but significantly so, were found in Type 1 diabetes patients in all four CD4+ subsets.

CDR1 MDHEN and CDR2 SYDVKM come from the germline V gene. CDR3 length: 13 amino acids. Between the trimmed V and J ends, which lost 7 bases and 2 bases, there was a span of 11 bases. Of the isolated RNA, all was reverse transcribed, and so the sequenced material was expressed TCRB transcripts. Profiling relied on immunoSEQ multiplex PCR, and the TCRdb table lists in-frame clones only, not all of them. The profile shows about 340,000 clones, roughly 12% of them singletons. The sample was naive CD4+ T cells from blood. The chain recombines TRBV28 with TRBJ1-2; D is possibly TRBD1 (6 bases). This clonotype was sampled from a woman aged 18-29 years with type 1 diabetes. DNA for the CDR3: TGTGCCAGCATCTCGGGGACAAACTATGGCTACACCTTC. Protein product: CASISGTNYGYTF.